This T cell receptor beta chain is drawn from a study of blood T cell repertoires in COVID-19. Looking at the study overall: PBMCs, B-cell-depleted T cells, or T cells were the source of the cDNA or gDNA that made up the material.

Germline assignment: CDR1 SGHTA and CDR2 FQGNSA. V lost 1 base, J lost 3 bases, and 10 bases lay in between. The CDR3 covers 14 residues. Per the authors' pipeline: The assay estimated nucleated cells by amplifying reference gene primers. Profiling relied on immunoSEQ multiplex PCR, and the TCRdb table lists in-frame clones only, not all of them. From that table come the V and J calls and clone size; the DNA was used to work out D and trimming. The sample carries approximately 89,000 clones, around four fifths recorded once. This receptor was taken from a human donor in a cohort sampled during active COVID-19. V gene TRBV7-2 combines with J gene TRBJ2-7, with D unresolved. The sequencing sample was made of peripheral blood. The CDR3 bases are TGTGCCAGCAGCTTAGTGGCCGGAGTCTACGAGCAGTACTTC. It codes for CASSLVAGVYEQYF.